The clone carrying this T cell receptor (beta chain) appeared a few times. The antigen remains undetermined. This record comes from a study of graft-versus-host responses after intestinal transplantation. Measured with immunoSEQ multiplex PCR; TCRdb has only the in-frame clones, and not every one. Here the sample spans 75,000 to 100,000 clones, about nine tenths being singletons. Germline-derived CDR1 and CDR2 are LNHDA and SQIVND (reference sequence). CDR3 size: 11 residues. With 5 bases removed from V and 6 bases from J, the gap between germline ends came to 5 bases. The sample in question was unstimulated CD4+ T cells sorted from spleen or lymph node cells, obtained before transplant. This rearrangement joins TRBV19 to TRBJ1-3; D is unresolved. The receptor was isolated from a human donor who was the organ donor for an intestinal transplant. CDR3 DNA: TGTGCCAGTAGTCTCTTAAACACCATATATTTT. This gives the protein CASSLLNTIYF. Using reference TRBV19 and TRBJ1-3 for the parts outside the CDR3, the full variable domain is DGGITQSPKYLFRKEGQNVTLSCEQNLNHDAMYWYRQDPGQGLRLIYYSQIVNDFQKGDIAEGYSVSREKKESFPLTVTSAQKNPTAFYLCASSLLNTIYFGEGSWLTVV.